This T cell receptor (beta chain) was recovered during a study of shared clonotypes between healthy human individuals. The study, taken as a whole, reports: Among a handful of donors, roughly 5% of naive CD4 clonotypes were found in common.

Naive CD8 cells lacked CD45RO, underwent positive selection for CCR7 and left out terminally differentiated effector memory CD45RA+ cells. This clone was detected once. As yet, its antigen is unknown. The germline gives CDR1 SGHTS, CDR2 YDEGEE. CDR3 length equals 15 residues. V shed 0 bases and J shed 3 bases, with 13 bases lying between them. Once extracted for a subset, genomic DNA was divided evenly among several immunoSEQ plates. Generated by immunoSEQ multiplex PCR, the TCRdb table keeps only in-frame clones and is missing some. The sample has approximately 600,000 clones; approximately 95% are singletons.

Sequencing was done on a sample of naive CD8+ T cells sorted from blood. This sequence originates from a woman aged 25 to 39 in good health. The rearrangement joins TRBV5-8 to TRBJ2-7; either TRBD1 or TRBD2 may fit D (5 bases each). CDR3 protein: CASSLVPGPHYEQYF. DNA for the CDR3: TGTGCCAGCAGCTTGGTCCCGGGACCCCACTACGAGCAGTACTTC.